This record looks at one T cell receptor beta chain sequence and its context. This record comes from a study of blood T cell repertoires in COVID-19. Study context: Samples came from the United States, Italy and Spain, spanning acute and convalescent COVID-19. T cells, B-cell-depleted T cells, or PBMCs provided the cDNA or gDNA that served as material.

Per the original data handling: Nucleated cell counts were estimated from reference gene primer amplification. TCRdb's copy holds only in-frame clones and misses some; the assay was immunoSEQ multiplex PCR. D and trimming come from the DNA, and the V and J calls and clone size come from that table. The repertoire includes approximately 90,000 clones, roughly nine tenths of them detected once, and approximately 3.1% sits in the top ten. The CDR3 loop spans 19 amino acids. CDR1 and CDR2 from the germline V gene are SGHTA and FQGNSA. V trimming: 0 bases; J trimming: 3 bases; junction bases outside the gene matches: 5.

The chain couples TRBV7-2 to TRBJ2-1; TRBD2 matches 16 bases. The clonotype comes from a woman in her 70s with acute or convalescent COVID-19. Source material: peripheral blood. The CDR3 nucleotides read TGTGCCAGCAGCTTAGCCCGAGGGACTAGCGGGAGGGACTACAATGAGCAGTTCTTC. The encoded protein is CASSLARGTSGRDYNEQFF.